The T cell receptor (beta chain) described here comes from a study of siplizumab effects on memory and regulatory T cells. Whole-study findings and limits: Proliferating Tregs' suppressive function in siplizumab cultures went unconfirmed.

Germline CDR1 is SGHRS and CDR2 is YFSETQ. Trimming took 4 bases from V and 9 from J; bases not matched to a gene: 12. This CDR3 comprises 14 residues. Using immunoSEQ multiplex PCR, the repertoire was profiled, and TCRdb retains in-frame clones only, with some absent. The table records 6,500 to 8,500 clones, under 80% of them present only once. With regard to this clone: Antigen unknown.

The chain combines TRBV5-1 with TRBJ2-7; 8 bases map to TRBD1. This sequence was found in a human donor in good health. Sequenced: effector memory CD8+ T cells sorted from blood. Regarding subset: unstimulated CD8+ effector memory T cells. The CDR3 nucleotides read TGCGCCAGCAGCGCCCCGGGACAGGCAGTTTCGCAGTACTTC. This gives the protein CASSAPGQAVSQYF.